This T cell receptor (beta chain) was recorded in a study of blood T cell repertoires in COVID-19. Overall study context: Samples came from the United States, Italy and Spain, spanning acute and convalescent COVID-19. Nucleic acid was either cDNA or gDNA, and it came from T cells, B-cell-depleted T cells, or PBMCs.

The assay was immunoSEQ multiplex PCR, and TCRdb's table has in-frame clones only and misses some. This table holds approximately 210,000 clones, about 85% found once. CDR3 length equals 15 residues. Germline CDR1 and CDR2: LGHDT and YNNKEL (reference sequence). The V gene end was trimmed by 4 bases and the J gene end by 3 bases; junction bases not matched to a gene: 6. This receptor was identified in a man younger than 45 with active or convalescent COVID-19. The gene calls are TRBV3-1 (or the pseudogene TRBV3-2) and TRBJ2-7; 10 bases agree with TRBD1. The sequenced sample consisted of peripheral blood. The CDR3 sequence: CASSRGGQGYYEQYF. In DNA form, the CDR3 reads TGTGCCAGCAGCCGAGGGGGACAGGGGTACTACGAGCAGTACTTC.